Presented here are 27 T cell receptor beta chains from one specimen sequenced in a study of vaccination effects on CD4 cells after COVID-19. With approximately 10 days of culture completed, CD4+ T cells were isolated. From March to December 2020, the person had a SARS-CoV-2 infection that was confirmed by PCR. Two doses of BNT162b2 or mRNA-1273 vaccine were administered to participants. What these receptors recognize is not known. Profiled with immunoSEQ multiplex PCR; TCRdb holds only in-frame clones, not every one. The table lists roughly 46,000 clones, about 74% of them singletons. The sample was CD4+ T cells from PBMCs cultured without peptide, taken after COVID-19 vaccination. These receptors originate from a human donor who had a prior SARS-CoV-2 infection.

The rearrangement joins TRBV5-8 to TRBJ1-1, with TRBD1 matching over 11 bases. The V and J ends lost 2 bases and 9 bases, in that order; junction bases with no gene match: 9. The CDR3 covers 15 residues. Per the germline V gene, CDR1 is SGHTS and CDR2 is YDEGEE. The CDR3 DNA is TGTGCCAGCAGCTTAAGAGGGACAGGGGGAGAAAAAGCTTTCTTT. Translating it yields CASSLRGTGGEKAFF.

The chain couples TRBV5-1 to TRBJ1-5, with no clear D. The V end was cut by 0 bases, the J end by 2 bases, with 9 bases between. This CDR3 region has 15 residues. Per germline, CDR1 SGHRS and CDR2 YFSETQ. The CDR3 bases are TGCGCCAGCAGCTTGGAACCTACGGGCAATCAGCCCCAGCATTTT. Translating it yields CASSLEPTGNQPQHF.

The V and J genes are TRBV6-1 and TRBJ2-7; 11 nucleotides agree with TRBD1. This CDR3 contains 15 residues. Per the germline V gene, CDR1 is MNHNS and CDR2 is SASEGT. J lost 6 bases, V lost 2 bases, and 6 bases had no gene match. The CDR3 loop is CASSEYGQGATEQYF. CDR3 coding DNA: TGTGCCAGCAGTGAATATGGACAGGGGGCAACCGAGCAGTACTTC.

The DNA of the CDR3 is TGTGCCAGCAGTTATGGAGGTGCTGGAAACACCATATATTTT. The encoded protein is CASSYGGAGNTIYF. The rearrangement uses TRBV6-5 and TRBJ1-3; D remains unclear. From germline, CDR1 is MNHEY and CDR2 SVGAGI. Trimming took off 3 bases at V and 2 bases at J, with 8 bases between the two ends. The CDR3 is 14 residues long.

The rearrangement joins TRBV5-1 to TRBJ2-7; D is ambiguous. Trimming left V 0 bases short and J 3 bases short, with 10 bases between. Germline loops: CDR1 SGHRS, CDR2 YFSETQ. This CDR3 is built from 14 residues. CDR3 nucleotides: TGCGCCAGCAGCTTGGTGGCCGATAACTACGAGCAGTACTTC. Translating gives CASSLVADNYEQYF. Complete variable domain (other parts from reference TRBV5-1 and TRBJ2-7): KAGVTQTPRYLIKTRGQQVTLSCSPISGHRSVSWYQQTPGQGLQFLFEYFSETQRNKGNFPGRFSGRQFSNSRSEMNVSTLELGDSALYLCASSLVADNYEQYFGPGTRLTVT.

The chain joins TRBV11-2 to TRBJ1-5, with unresolved D. Trimming shortened V by 1 base and J by 4 bases, and 5 bases separated the two germline ends. Germline loops: CDR1 SGHAT, CDR2 FQNNGV. The CDR3 runs 13 residues. The DNA of the CDR3 is TGTGCCAGCAGCTTAGGGGCAAATCAGCCCCAGCATTTT. Its translation is CASSLGANQPQHF. Together with reference TRBV11-2 and TRBJ1-5, the CDR3 gives the full variable domain: EAGVAQSPRYKIIEKRQSVAFWCNPISGHATLYWYQQILGQGPKLLIQFQNNGVVDDSQLPKDRFSAERLKGVDSTLKIQPAKLEDSAVYLCASSLGANQPQHFGDGTRLSIL.

The J gene is TRBJ1-2, the V gene TRBV2; 7 bases are shared with TRBD1. CDR1 SNHLY and CDR2 FYNNEI come from the germline V gene. The CDR3 extends over 13 amino acids. The V gene end was trimmed by 7 bases and the J gene end by 8 bases; junction bases not matched to a gene: 10. CDR3 bases: TGTGCCAGCACCCCCACAGGGGACGGGGGCTACACCTTC. Translated, it gives CASTPTGDGGYTF.

The rearrangement uses TRBV11-3 and TRBJ2-2; 9 bases are a match to TRBD1. Germline V gene lookup returns CDR1 SGHNT and CDR2 YENEEA. The V segment lost 5 bases and the J segment 6 bases; nucleotides outside the gene matches: 7. This CDR3 is 15 amino acids long. DNA of the CDR3: TGTGCCAGCAGCCCCGGACAGGGGAATTCCGGGGAGCTGTTTTTT. Protein product: CASSPGQGNSGELFF.

This rearrangement joins TRBV10-3 to TRBJ1-1; tentatively, D is TRBD1 (6 bases). Germline V gives CDR1 ENHRY, CDR2 SYGVKD. Trimming cost V 6 bases and J 1 base, with 12 bases left between them. This CDR3 comprises 14 residues. In DNA form, the CDR3 reads TGTGCCATCAGGCGGGACAATCAGAACACTGAAGCTTTCTTT. Encoded protein: CAIRRDNQNTEAFF.

The chain recombines TRBV9 with TRBJ1-5; D uncertain. CDR1 is SGDLS and CDR2 is YYNGEE in the germline V gene. With 4 bases removed from V and 3 bases from J, the gap between germline ends came to 14 bases. The CDR3 has 15 amino acids. As DNA, the CDR3 is TGTGCCAGCAGCCCGGGGTTTTTTGACAATCAGCCCCAGCATTTT. This translates into CASSPGFFDNQPQHF.

The CDR3 DNA reads TGTGCCAGCAGCTTAATACAGGGGAGCTCCTACAATGAGCAGTTCTTC. It specifies CASSLIQGSSYNEQFF. The chain couples TRBV7-6 to TRBJ2-1; 7 bases match TRBD1. This CDR3 has 16 amino acids. Germline V gene sequence: CDR1 SGHVS, CDR2 FNYEAQ. J was trimmed by 0 bases and V by 2 bases; bases with no gene match: 4. Looking up the rest from reference TRBV7-6 and TRBJ2-1 gives the full variable domain: GAGVSQSPRYKVTKRGQDVALRCDPISGHVSLYWYRQALGQGPEFLTYFNYEAQQDKSGLPNDRFSAERPEGSISTLTIQRTEQRDSAMYRCASSLIQGSSYNEQFFGPGTRLTVL.

The table lists this clone with a few counts. The chain uses TRBV2 and TRBJ1-6; 7 positions agree with TRBD1. The CDR3 has 12 amino acids. Germline trimming cut 10 bases from V and 10 bases from J; bases unmatched to any gene: 7. CDR1 is SNHLY, CDR2 FYNNEI, per germline. CDR3 residues: CATRGTGSPLHF. The CDR3 DNA follows: TGTGCCACCAGGGGGACGGGCTCACCCCTCCACTTT.

The rearrangement links TRBV5-8 to TRBJ1-6; D is unresolved. Germline V gives CDR1 SGHTS, CDR2 YDEGEE. V dropped 4 bases and J dropped 0 bases, with 14 bases sitting between them. CDR3 length equals 17 residues. The CDR3 spells CASSPRVSSSYNSPLHF. The CDR3 DNA reads as TGTGCCAGCAGCCCCCGGGTCTCTAGCTCCTATAATTCACCCCTCCACTTT.

CDR3 DNA sequence: TGTGCCAGCAGCTTAGTGGGACATGAACAAGAGACCCAGTACTTC. Translation gives CASSLVGHEQETQYF. The genes are TRBV7-3 and TRBJ2-5; possibly TRBD1 for D (6 bases). Germline V CDR1 and CDR2: SGHTA, FQGTGA. The CDR3 covers 15 residues. Trimming took 2 bases from V and 2 from J, leaving 12 bases between them.

V gene TRBV5-1 combines with J gene TRBJ2-1, with 16 bases matching TRBD2. Germline CDR1 is SGHRS and CDR2 is YFSETQ. This CDR3 has 15 amino acids. V shed 6 bases, J shed 10 bases, and the junction held 7 bases outside the gene matches. CDR3 residues: CASTRGTSGGGEQFF. The CDR3, as DNA: TGCGCCAGCACCCGAGGGACTAGCGGGGGGGGAGAGCAGTTCTTC.

In its sample, this clone was seen many times. The V gene is TRBV11-2, the J gene TRBJ1-1; D perhaps matches TRBD1 (6 bases). The CDR3 runs 15 residues. V lost 2 bases to trimming and J lost 9 bases, with 19 bases between them. Germline V CDR1 and CDR2: SGHAT, FQNNGV. This CDR3 reads CASSLLPPDRDKAFF. CDR3 nucleotides: TGTGCCAGCAGCTTATTGCCTCCCGATCGGGACAAAGCTTTCTTT.

J is TRBJ2-5 and V is TRBV5-6; D is unresolved. The CDR3 spans 11 residues. V was clipped by 1 base and J by 5 bases, with 3 bases between them. Germline CDR1 and CDR2: SGHDT and YYEEEE. CDR3 in DNA: TGTGCCAGCAGCTTGCGGGAGACCCAGTACTTC. Translating gives CASSLRETQYF.

The V and J genes are TRBV11-3 and TRBJ2-1; 8 bases map to TRBD2. The V segment lost 3 bases and the J segment 7 bases; nucleotides outside the gene matches: 8. Per germline, CDR1 SGHNT and CDR2 YENEEA. The length of the CDR3 is 15 residues. The DNA for the CDR3 is TGTGCCAGCAGCTTGGATACGGGAGGGGGGAATGAGCAGTTCTTC. It encodes CASSLDTGGGNEQFF.

The chain employs TRBV2 and TRBJ1-1; D is undetermined. Deletions cut 3 bases from V and 0 bases from J, with 8 bases between. The germline V gene encodes CDR1 SNHLY and CDR2 FYNNEI. The CDR3 consists of 14 residues. The CDR3 DNA reads as TGTGCCAGCAGTGACCATGGGGTGAACACTGAAGCTTTCTTT. Protein: CASSDHGVNTEAFF.

A few counts support this clone. V and J are TRBV9 and TRBJ2-1; D gene uncertain. The CDR3 extends over 11 amino acids. Trimming left V 4 bases short and J 10 bases short, with 9 bases between. Germline V gene sequence: CDR1 SGDLS, CDR2 YYNGEE. Written as DNA, the CDR3 is TGTGCCAGCAGCCAAAGTAGGGAGCAGTTCTTC. Its protein is CASSQSREQFF.

The chain carries TRBV27 and TRBJ2-1; 12 nucleotides match TRBD2. In germline, CDR1 is MNHEY, CDR2 SMNVEV (reference sequence). This CDR3 contains 15 residues. J lost 5 bases, V lost 8 bases, and 7 bases had no gene match. CDR3 nucleotide sequence: TGTGCCAGCTTAACCCTAGCGGGAGGGGACAATGAGCAGTTCTTC. Its protein is CASLTLAGGDNEQFF.

This chain joins TRBV6-6 and TRBJ1-1, with D uncertain. Deletions cut 5 bases from V and 4 bases from J, with 5 bases between. CDR1 and CDR2 (germline): MNHNY, SVGAGI (reference sequence). This CDR3 is 11 amino acids long. The CDR3 sequence: CASSRITEAFF. For the CDR3, the DNA is TGTGCCAGCAGTCGCATCACTGAAGCTTTCTTT.

The chain carries TRBV19 and TRBJ1-2; D gene ambiguous. Germline values: CDR1 LNHDA, CDR2 SQIVND (reference sequence). The CDR3 spans 11 residues. V shed 9 bases and J shed 6 bases, with 11 bases lying between them. CDR3 protein: CASLIANGYTF. DNA for the CDR3: TGTGCCAGCCTTATCGCCAATGGCTACACCTTC.

The genes are TRBV11-3 and TRBJ2-1; TRBD2 matches at 8 bases. The V and J ends lost 6 bases and 2 bases, in that order; junction bases with no gene match: 6. CDR1 and CDR2 (germline): SGHNT, YENEEA. The CDR3 consists of 15 residues. The DNA of the CDR3 is TGTGCCAGCAGTCCGGGGGGGAGGACCTACAATGAGCAGTTCTTC. The encoded protein is CASSPGGRTYNEQFF.

This clone was observed a handful of times. The chain uses TRBV6-2 or TRBV6-3 and TRBJ2-7; the match to TRBD2 covers 10 bases. This CDR3 spans 18 amino acids. J lost 4 bases, V lost 2 bases, and 14 bases had no gene match. Per the germline V gene, CDR1 is MNHEY and CDR2 is SVGEGT. The CDR3 here is CASSYATSGRGSWYEQYF. The CDR3 region has the DNA TGTGCCAGCAGTTACGCCACCAGCGGGAGGGGGTCGTGGTACGAGCAGTACTTC.

V gene TRBV19 combines with J gene TRBJ2-2; either TRBD1 or TRBD2 may fit D (6 bases each). Germline V gene sequence: CDR1 LNHDA, CDR2 SQIVND (reference sequence). The V and J ends lost 2 bases and 5 bases respectively, with 12 bases between them. The CDR3 extends over 15 amino acids. The CDR3 spells CASSIIGGRTGELFF. DNA for the CDR3: TGTGCCAGTAGTATAATAGGGGGGAGGACCGGGGAGCTGTTTTTT.

The gene calls are TRBV2 and TRBJ2-2, with unresolved D. Germline V gene data show CDR1 as SNHLY and CDR2 as FYNNEI. The CDR3 has 14 amino acids. V gave up 2 bases and J gave up 1 base, with 5 bases separating them. The CDR3, as DNA: TGTGCCAGCAGTGAAACCAGGAACACCGGGGAGCTGTTTTTT. Translated, it gives CASSETRNTGELFF.